Presented here are 13 T cell receptor beta chains from one specimen sequenced in a study of blood T cell repertoires in COVID-19 (dated by TCRdb to 2018 to 2021). Library preparation was by the immunoSEQ multiplex PCR assay. TCRdb mirrors the immuneACCESS table, restricted to in-frame sequences. Some clones are absent from its copies; in checked studies, under half trace to an unresolved V gene, and the reason for the others is unknown. A total of 300,000 to 400,000 clones appear in this sample, 70% to 90% of them only once. 2.3% of the sample is taken by the ten largest. What was sequenced was peripheral blood. These receptors originate from a woman aged 55 to 70 with COVID-19, enrolled during active disease.

This chain joins TRBV6-6 and TRBJ2-2; 11 bases align to TRBD2. CDR3 size: 15 residues. V was pared by 5 bases and J by 5 bases, with 4 bases of the junction left unmatched. Germline CDR1 and CDR2: MNHNY and SVGAGI (reference sequence). In DNA form, the CDR3 reads TGTGCCAGCAGTGCGACTAGCGGGGTGACCGGGGAGCTGTTTTTT. Translation gives CASSATSGVTGELFF.

The gene calls are TRBV4-1 and TRBJ1-2; D remains unclear. V gave up 3 bases and J gave up 3 bases, with 11 bases separating them. Germline lookup yields CDR1 MGHRA and CDR2 YSYEKL. The CDR3 is 14 amino acids. The CDR3 here is CASSHVGGDYGYTF. CDR3 nucleotides: TGCGCCAGCAGCCACGTGGGAGGTGACTATGGCTACACCTTC.

This chain links TRBV6-4 with TRBJ1-3; 11 bases map to TRBD1. The V segment lost 2 bases and the J segment 0 bases; nucleotides outside the gene matches: 9. This CDR3 region has 19 residues. Germline V CDR1 and CDR2: MRHNA, SNTAGT. The CDR3 loop is CASSDDPGQGVHSGNTIYF. DNA for the CDR3: TGTGCCAGCAGTGACGATCCGGGACAGGGGGTTCACTCTGGAAACACCATATATTTT.

The chain joins TRBV7-8 to TRBJ1-6; TRBD1 matches 7 bases. Germline trimming cut 5 bases from V and 4 bases from J; bases unmatched to any gene: 17. Per germline, CDR1 SGHVS and CDR2 FQNEAQ. The CDR3 length is 19 residues. CDR3 DNA: TGTGCCAGCAGCCCCAGACAGGGATGGAGGCGATCATATAATTCACCCCTCCACTTT. As protein: CASSPRQGWRRSYNSPLHF.

This chain connects TRBV5-1 to TRBJ1-2, with 12 positions matching TRBD1. V dropped 1 base and J dropped 8; count of bases not matched to a gene: 6. Looked up from germline, CDR1 is SGHRS and CDR2 is YFSETQ. This CDR3 comprises 15 residues. CDR3 nucleotides: TGCGCCAGCAGCTTGCCCGGGACAGGGGGCAAGGGCTACACCTTC. Translated: CASSLPGTGGKGYTF.

This chain connects TRBV18 to TRBJ2-5; D might be TRBD2 (5 bases). The CDR3 consists of 15 residues. Per the germline V gene, CDR1 is KGHSH and CDR2 is LQKENI. V was cut by 1 base and J by 7 bases, with 16 bases left in between. CDR3 nucleotide sequence: TGTGCCAGCTCACCACTGATCACAGAGGGCGCGACCCAGTACTTC. Translation: CASSPLITEGATQYF.

CDR3 DNA sequence: TGTGCCAGCAGCCCCCAGGGGTATACAGCTTTCTTT. Its protein product is CASSPQGYTAFF. The rearrangement links TRBV7-9 to TRBJ1-1; perhaps TRBD1 as D (6 bases). Germline V lookup: CDR1 SEHNR, CDR2 FQNEAQ (reference sequence). The CDR3 sequence is 12 residues long. V was cut by 5 bases and J by 10 bases, with 14 bases left in between.

This chain connects TRBV5-1 to TRBJ1-4, with 7 bases fitting TRBD1. V shed 2 bases, J shed 5 bases, and the junction held 6 bases outside the gene matches. Germline CDR1 SGHRS, CDR2 YFSETQ. The CDR3 has 15 amino acids. The CDR3 here is CASSFTGASNEKLFF. The DNA of the CDR3 is TGCGCCAGCAGCTTCACAGGGGCCAGCAATGAAAAACTGTTTTTT.

The rearrangement uses TRBV4-1 and TRBJ2-5, with 9 bases fitting TRBD2. Germline assignment: CDR1 MGHRA and CDR2 YSYEKL. V shed 0 bases and J 4 bases; nucleotides not matched to a gene: 9. CDR3 length: 17 amino acids. This chain's CDR3 is CASSQDYLAGSRETQYF. The CDR3 region has the DNA TGCGCCAGCAGCCAAGATTACCTAGCGGGGTCCCGAGAGACCCAGTACTTC.

The rearrangement joins TRBV11-2 to TRBJ2-2; possible D gene TRBD1, 5 bases. The CDR3 totals 15 residues. CDR1 and CDR2 from the germline V gene are SGHAT and FQNNGV. Trimming pared 2 bases from V and 4 bases from J, leaving 11 bases between. CDR3 sequence reads: CASSLFRGSTGELFF. The CDR3 DNA follows: TGTGCCAGCAGCTTATTTAGGGGTTCCACCGGGGAGCTGTTTTTT.

The genes are TRBV6-5 and TRBJ2-5, with TRBD1 identical over 8 bases. Per germline, CDR1 MNHEY and CDR2 SVGAGI. J lost 4 bases, V lost 7 bases, and 2 bases had no gene match. The CDR3 covers 12 residues. The chain's CDR3 is CASTTGGETQYF. The CDR3 DNA reads as TGTGCCAGCACCACAGGGGGAGAGACCCAGTACTTC.

This clone was found a few times. The rearrangement uses TRBV19 and TRBJ2-7, with 12 bases lining up with TRBD2. V lost 5 bases, J lost 0 bases, and 8 bases stayed unmatched. CDR1 and CDR2 (germline): LNHDA, SQIVND (reference sequence). The CDR3 length is 17 residues. CDR3 protein: CASSSTSGGPYSYEQYF. The CDR3 DNA is TGTGCCAGTAGTTCGACTAGCGGGGGCCCTTACTCCTACGAGCAGTACTTC.

The genes are TRBV29-1 and TRBJ1-2; D might be TRBD1 (6 bases). The ends were cut back, 6 bases at V and 6 bases at J, with 14 bases in the middle. This CDR3 is built from 12 residues. The germline V gene encodes CDR1 SQVTM and CDR2 ANQGSEA. CDR3 region: CSVPTGHNGYTF. The CDR3 DNA reads TGCAGCGTCCCAACAGGGCACAATGGCTACACCTTC.